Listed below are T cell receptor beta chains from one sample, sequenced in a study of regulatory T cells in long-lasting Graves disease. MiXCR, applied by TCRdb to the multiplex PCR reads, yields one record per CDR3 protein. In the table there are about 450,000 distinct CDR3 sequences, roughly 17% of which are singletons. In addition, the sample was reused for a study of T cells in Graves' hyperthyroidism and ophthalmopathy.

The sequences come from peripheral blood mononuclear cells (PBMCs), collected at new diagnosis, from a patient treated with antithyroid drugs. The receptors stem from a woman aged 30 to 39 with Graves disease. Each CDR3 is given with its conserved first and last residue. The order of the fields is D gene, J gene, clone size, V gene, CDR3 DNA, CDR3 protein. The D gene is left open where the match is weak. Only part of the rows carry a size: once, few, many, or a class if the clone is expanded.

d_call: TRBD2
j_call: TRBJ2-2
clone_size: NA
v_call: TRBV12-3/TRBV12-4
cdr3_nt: TGTGCCAGCAGTTTAGGGCGCGGGAGGGCGAACACCGGGGAGCTGTTTTTT
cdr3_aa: CASSLGRGRANTGELFF

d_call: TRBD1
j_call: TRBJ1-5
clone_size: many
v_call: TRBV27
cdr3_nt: TGTGCCAGCAGGCCGGGACAGGGAGAGGGAGGCAATCAGCCCCAGCATTTT
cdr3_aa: CASRPGQGEGGNQPQHF

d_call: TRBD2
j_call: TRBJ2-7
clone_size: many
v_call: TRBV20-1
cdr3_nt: TGCAGTGCTCGAGGACTAGCGGGAGCTAACGAGCAGTACTTC
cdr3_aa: CSARGLAGANEQYF

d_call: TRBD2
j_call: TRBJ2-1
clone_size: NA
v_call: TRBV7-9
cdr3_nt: TGTGCCAGCAGCTTAGTACGGACTAGCGGATTATCCTACAATGAGCAGTTCTTC
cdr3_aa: CASSLVRTSGLSYNEQFF

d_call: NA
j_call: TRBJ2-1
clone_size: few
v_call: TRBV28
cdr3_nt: TGTGCCAGCAGCATTAGGGGGGAGCAGTTCTTC
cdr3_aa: CASSIRGEQFF

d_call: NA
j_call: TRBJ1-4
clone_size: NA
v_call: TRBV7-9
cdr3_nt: TGTGCCAGCAGCTTAGTCAGCAGTAATGAAAAACTGTTTTTT
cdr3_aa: CASSLVSSNEKLFF

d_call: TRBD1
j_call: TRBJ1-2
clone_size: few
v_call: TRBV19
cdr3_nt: TGTGCCAGTAGCCGCAGGGGGATAGATGGCTACACCTTC
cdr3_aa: CASSRRGIDGYTF

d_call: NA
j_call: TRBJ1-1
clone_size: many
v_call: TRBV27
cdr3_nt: TGTGCCAGCAGTCCGCTGAGGGAAAACACTGAAGCTTTCTTT
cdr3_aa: CASSPLRENTEAFF

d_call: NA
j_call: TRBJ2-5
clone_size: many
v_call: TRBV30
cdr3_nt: TGTGCCTGGAGCGGGAGTATCCCGGAGACCCAGTACTTC
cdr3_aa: CAWSGSIPETQYF

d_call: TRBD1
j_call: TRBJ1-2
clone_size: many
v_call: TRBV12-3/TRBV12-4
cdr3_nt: TGTGCCAGCAGCACGGGACAGGGGGCTTATGGCTACACCTTC
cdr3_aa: CASSTGQGAYGYTF

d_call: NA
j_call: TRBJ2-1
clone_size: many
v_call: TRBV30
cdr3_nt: TGTGCCTGGAGTGTACTAGTTGGTCAGTTCTTC
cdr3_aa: CAWSVLVGQFF

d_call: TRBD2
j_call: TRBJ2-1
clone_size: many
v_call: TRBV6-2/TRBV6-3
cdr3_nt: TGTGCCAGCAGTTACTCAAGGGGACTAGCGGGAGGGCACTACAATGAGCAGTTCTTC
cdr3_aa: CASSYSRGLAGGHYNEQFF

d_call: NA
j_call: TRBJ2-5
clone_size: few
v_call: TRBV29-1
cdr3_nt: TGCAGCGTTGACCTTACGGAGACCCAGTACTTC
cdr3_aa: CSVDLTETQYF

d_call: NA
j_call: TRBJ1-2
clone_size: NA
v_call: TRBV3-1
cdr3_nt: TGTGCCAGCAGCCAGGGAGGGGACAACTATGGCTACACCTTC
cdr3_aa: CASSQGGDNYGYTF

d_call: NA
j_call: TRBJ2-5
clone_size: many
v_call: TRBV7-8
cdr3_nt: TGTGCCAGCAGCTCGGACATCCAAGAGACCCAGTACTTC
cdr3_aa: CASSSDIQETQYF

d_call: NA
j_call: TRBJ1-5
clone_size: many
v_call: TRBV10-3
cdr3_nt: TGTGCCATCAGGCCCAGGGAGGACCAGCCCCAGCATTTT
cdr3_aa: CAIRPREDQPQHF

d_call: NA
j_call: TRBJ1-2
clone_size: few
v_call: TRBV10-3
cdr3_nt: TGTGCCATCAGTGAGTCTCGGGGGAGCAACTATGGCTACACCTTC
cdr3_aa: CAISESRGSNYGYTF

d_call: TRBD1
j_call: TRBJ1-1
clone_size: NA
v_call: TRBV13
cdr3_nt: TGTGCCAGCAGCAAATCGTTATTATACAGGGGTACTGAAGCTTTCTTT
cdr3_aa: CASSKSLLYRGTEAFF

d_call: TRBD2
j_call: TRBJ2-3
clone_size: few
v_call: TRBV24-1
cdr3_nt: TGTGCCACCAATCCTAGCGGGAAAGACACAGATACGCAGTATTTT
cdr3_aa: CATNPSGKDTDTQYF

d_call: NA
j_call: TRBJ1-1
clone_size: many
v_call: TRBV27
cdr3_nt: TGTGCCAGCACCCTCAAGGGAACTTGGAGGTTGGACACTGAAGCTTTCTTT
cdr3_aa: CASTLKGTWRLDTEAFF

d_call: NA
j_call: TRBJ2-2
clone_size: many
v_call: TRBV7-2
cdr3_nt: TGTGCCAGCAGCTCCTATAGGGACACCGGGGAGCTGTTTTTT
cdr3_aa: CASSSYRDTGELFF

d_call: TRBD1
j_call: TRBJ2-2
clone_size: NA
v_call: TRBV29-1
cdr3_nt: TGCAGCGTTGAAGGCCCTGGGACAGGGGGCAACACCGGGGAGCTGTTTTTT
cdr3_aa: CSVEGPGTGGNTGELFF